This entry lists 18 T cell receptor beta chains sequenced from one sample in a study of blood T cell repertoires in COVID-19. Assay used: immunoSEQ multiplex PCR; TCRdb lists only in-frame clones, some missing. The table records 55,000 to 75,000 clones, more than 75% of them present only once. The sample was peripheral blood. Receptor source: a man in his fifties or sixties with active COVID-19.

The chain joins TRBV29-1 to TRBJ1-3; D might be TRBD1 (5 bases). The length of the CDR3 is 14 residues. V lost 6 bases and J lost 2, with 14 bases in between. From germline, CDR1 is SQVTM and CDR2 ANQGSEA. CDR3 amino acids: CSVSRTGAGNTIYF. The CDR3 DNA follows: TGCAGCGTGAGCCGTACAGGAGCTGGAAACACCATATATTTT.

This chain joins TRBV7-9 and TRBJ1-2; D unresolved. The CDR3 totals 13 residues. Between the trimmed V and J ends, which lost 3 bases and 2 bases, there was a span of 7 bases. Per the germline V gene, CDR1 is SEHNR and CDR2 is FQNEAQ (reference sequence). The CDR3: CASSFGSNYGYTF. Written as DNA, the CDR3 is TGTGCCAGCAGCTTTGGCTCGAACTATGGCTACACCTTC.

The CDR3 protein is CASSLTGDYEQYF. In nucleotides, the CDR3 is TGTGCCAGCAGTTTAACGGGGGACTACGAGCAGTACTTC. The chain carries TRBV11-3 and TRBJ2-7; possible D gene TRBD2, 6 bases. CDR3 size: 13 residues. V was shortened by 6 bases and J by 3 bases, with 12 bases between the two germline ends. Germline V gene lookup returns CDR1 SGHNT and CDR2 YENEEA. The full variable domain, in which reference TRBV11-3 and TRBJ2-7 provide the parts outside the CDR3, is EAGVVQSPRYKIIEKKQPVAFWCNPISGHNTLYWYLQNLGQGPELLIRYENEEAVDDSQLPKDRFSAERLKGVDSTLKIQPAELGDSAVYLCASSLTGDYEQYFGPGTRLTVT.

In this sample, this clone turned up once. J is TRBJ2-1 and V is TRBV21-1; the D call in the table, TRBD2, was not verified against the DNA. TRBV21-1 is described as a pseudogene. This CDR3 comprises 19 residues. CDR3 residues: CASSPPGTSGLSPDNEQFF. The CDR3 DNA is TGTGCCAGCAGCCCACCCGGGACTAGCGGTCTCTCGCCAGACAATGAGCAGTTCTTC.

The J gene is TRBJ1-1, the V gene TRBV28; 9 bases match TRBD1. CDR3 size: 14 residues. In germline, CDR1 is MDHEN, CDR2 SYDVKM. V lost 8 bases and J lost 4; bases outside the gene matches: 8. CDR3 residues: CASDLQGAGTEAFF. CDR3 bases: TGTGCCAGCGACCTACAGGGGGCGGGCACTGAAGCTTTCTTT. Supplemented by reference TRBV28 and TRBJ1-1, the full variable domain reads DVKVTQSSRYLVKRTGEKVFLECVQDMDHENMFWYRQDPGLGLRLIYFSYDVKMKEKGDIPEGYSVSREKKERFSLILESASTNQTSMYLCASDLQGAGTEAFFGQGTRLTVV.

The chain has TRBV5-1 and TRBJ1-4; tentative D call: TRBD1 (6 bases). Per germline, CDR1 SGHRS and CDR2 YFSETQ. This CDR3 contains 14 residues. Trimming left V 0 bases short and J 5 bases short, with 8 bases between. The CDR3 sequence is CASSLGTANEKLFF. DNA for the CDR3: TGCGCCAGCAGCTTGGGGACAGCGAATGAAAAACTGTTTTTT.

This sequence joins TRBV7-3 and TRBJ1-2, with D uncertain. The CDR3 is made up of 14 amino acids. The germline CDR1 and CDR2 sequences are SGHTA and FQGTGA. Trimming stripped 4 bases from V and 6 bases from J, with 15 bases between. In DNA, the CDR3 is TGTGCCAGCAGCTCCTCCAAAGGCCGGGATGGCTACACCTTC. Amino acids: CASSSSKGRDGYTF.

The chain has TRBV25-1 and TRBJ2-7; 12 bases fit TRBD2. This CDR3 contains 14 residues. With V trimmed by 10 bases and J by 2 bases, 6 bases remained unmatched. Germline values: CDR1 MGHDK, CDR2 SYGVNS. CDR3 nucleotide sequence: TGTGCCACCCTAGCGGGAGGGCCCCCCTACGAGCAGTACTTC. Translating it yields CATLAGGPPYEQYF.

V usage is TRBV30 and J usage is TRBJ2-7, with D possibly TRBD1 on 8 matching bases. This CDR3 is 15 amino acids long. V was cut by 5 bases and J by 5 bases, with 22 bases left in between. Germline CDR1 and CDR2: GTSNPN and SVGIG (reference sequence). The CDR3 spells CAWGGVAGGSHEQYF. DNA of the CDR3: TGTGCCTGGGGGGGGGTGGCAGGGGGCTCGCACGAGCAGTACTTC.

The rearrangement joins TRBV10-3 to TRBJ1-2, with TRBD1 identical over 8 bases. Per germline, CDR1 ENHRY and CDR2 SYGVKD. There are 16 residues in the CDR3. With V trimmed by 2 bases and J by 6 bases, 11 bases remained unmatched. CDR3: CAISEGTGGPDDGYTF. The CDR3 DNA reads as TGTGCCATCAGTGAGGGGACAGGAGGCCCCGACGATGGCTACACCTTC.

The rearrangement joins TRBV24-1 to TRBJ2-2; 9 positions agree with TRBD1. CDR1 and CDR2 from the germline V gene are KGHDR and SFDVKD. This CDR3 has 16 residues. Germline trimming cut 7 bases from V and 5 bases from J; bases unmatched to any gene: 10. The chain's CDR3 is CATRGWGTGTTGELFF. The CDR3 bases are TGTGCCACCAGGGGCTGGGGGACAGGGACAACCGGGGAGCTGTTTTTT.

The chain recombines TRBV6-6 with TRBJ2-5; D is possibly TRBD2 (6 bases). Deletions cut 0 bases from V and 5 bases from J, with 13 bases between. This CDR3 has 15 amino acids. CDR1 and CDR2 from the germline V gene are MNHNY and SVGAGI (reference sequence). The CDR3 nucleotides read TGTGCCAGCAGTTACTCGACGGCTCGGGGGGAGACCCAGTACTTC. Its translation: CASSYSTARGETQYF.

In DNA form, the CDR3 reads TGTGCCACCAGGACTAGCGGAGTCAATGAGCAGTTCTTC. Its protein product is CATRTSGVNEQFF. The chain carries TRBV12-3 or TRBV12-4 and TRBJ2-1, with 10 bases that match TRBD2. The CDR3 totals 13 residues. V shed 10 bases, J shed 6 bases, and the junction held 6 bases outside the gene matches.

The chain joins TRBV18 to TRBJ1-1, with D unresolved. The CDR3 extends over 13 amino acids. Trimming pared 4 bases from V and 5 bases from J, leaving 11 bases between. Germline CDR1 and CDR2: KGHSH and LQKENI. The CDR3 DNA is TGTGCCAGCTCACTTGAGGCAGTGACTGAAGCTTTCTTT. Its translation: CASSLEAVTEAFF.

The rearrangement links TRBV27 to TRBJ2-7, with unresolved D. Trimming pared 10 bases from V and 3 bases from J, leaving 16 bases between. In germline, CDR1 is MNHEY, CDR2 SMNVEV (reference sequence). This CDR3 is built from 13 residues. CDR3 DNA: TGTGCCACCTCGGGTCCCGCCAGCTACGAGCAGTACTTC. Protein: CATSGPASYEQYF.

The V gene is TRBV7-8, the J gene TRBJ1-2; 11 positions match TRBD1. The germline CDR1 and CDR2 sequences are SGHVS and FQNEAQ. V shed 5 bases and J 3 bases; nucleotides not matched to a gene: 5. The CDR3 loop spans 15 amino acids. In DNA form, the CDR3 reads TGTGCCAGCAGCGCGGGACAGGGGGTATACTATGGCTACACCTTC. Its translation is CASSAGQGVYYGYTF.

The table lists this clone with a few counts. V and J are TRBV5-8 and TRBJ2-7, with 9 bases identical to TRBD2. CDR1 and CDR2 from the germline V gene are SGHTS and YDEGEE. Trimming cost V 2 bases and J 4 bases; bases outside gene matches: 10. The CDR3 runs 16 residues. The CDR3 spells CASSLLAGGPGYEQYF. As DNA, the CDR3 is TGTGCCAGCAGCTTATTGGCGGGAGGGCCAGGGTACGAGCAGTACTTC.

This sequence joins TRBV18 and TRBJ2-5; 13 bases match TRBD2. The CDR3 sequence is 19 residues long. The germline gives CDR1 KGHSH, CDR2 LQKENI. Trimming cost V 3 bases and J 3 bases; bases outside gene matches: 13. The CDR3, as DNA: TGTGCCAGCTCACCCCTCCCCCGGACTAGCGGGAGACCGGAAGAGACCCAGTACTTC. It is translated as CASSPLPRTSGRPEETQYF.